This TCR beta chain was sequenced during a study of OX40 agonist ivuxolimab in advanced cancers. The table came from immunoSEQ multiplex PCR; TCRdb's copy has only in-frame clones and leaves some out. The data contain 73,000 or so clones, 80% to 90% of them singletons. Per the germline V gene, CDR1 is SGHTA and CDR2 is FQGNSA. V shed 1 base and J 6 bases; nucleotides not matched to a gene: 8. This CDR3 contains 15 residues. The chain recombines TRBV7-2 with TRBJ2-7; the match to TRBD2 covers 8 bases. The sequence was collected from an adult with an advanced solid tumor such as melanoma, head and neck, liver or kidney cancer. Source: CD4+ or CD8+ T cells sorted from blood, taken in a trial of the OX40 agonist ivuxolimab. CDR3 sequence (DNA): TGTGCCAGCAGCTTAGTAGTTGCGGGAGGAAGCGAGCAGTACTTC. It translates to CASSLVVAGGSEQYF.